Each of the 10 T cell receptor beta chains below was sequenced from the same sample in a study of T-cell reconstitution after alpha-beta-depleted transplantation in children. A library of TCRbeta sequences, prepared with unique molecular identifiers, was generated. TCRdb fed the PCR reads into MiXCR, producing one record per CDR3 protein. The sample has 600,000 to 700,000 distinct CDR3 sequences, roughly 15% seen once. The material was PBMCs from the stem cell graft donor, obtained from the stem cell graft. These TCRs come from a human donor who donated a stem cell graft to a child with acute myeloid leukemia.

This clonotype was counted many times. The chain uses TRBV27 and TRBJ1-2; maybe TRBD1 (5 bases). CDR1 is MNHEY and CDR2 is SMNVEV in the germline V gene (reference sequence). The CDR3 is 13 residues long. Trimming stripped 2 bases from V and 6 bases from J, with 10 bases between. The chain's CDR3 is CASSLVWGDGYTF. Written as DNA, the CDR3 is TGTGCCAGCAGTTTAGTGTGGGGCGATGGCTACACCTTC.

This clonotype was recorded a few times. This sequence joins TRBV27 and TRBJ1-4; possibly TRBD1 for D (5 bases). Germline lookup yields CDR1 MNHEY and CDR2 SMNVEV (reference sequence). V shed 6 bases and J shed 4 bases, with 12 bases lying between them. The CDR3 sequence is 14 residues long. This CDR3 is CASSRRGFNEKLFF. Written as DNA, the CDR3 is TGTGCCAGCAGCCGCCGGGGCTTTAATGAAAAACTGTTTTTT.

The chain is built from TRBV7-9 and TRBJ1-4; 8 nucleotides match TRBD1. After removal of 7 bases from V and 9 bases from J, the junction contained 13 bases not matched to a gene. Germline V gene lookup returns CDR1 SEHNR and CDR2 FQNEAQ (reference sequence). The CDR3 contains 15 residues. Here the CDR3 reads CASTSEGTGVKKLFF. The CDR3 nucleotides read TGTGCCAGCACTTCCGAGGGGACAGGAGTAAAAAAACTGTTTTTT. Filled out from reference TRBV7-9 and TRBJ1-4, the complete variable domain reads DTGVSQNPRHKITKRGQNVTFRCDPISEHNRLYWYRQTLGQGPEFLTYFQNEAQLEKSRLLSDRFSAERPKGSFSTLEIQRTEQGDSAMYLCASTSEGTGVKKLFFGSGTQLSVL.

This clonotype was seen a handful of times. This chain connects TRBV24-1 to TRBJ2-1, with D perhaps being TRBD1 or TRBD2 (7 bases each). Looked up from germline, CDR1 is KGHDR and CDR2 is SFDVKD. With 9 bases removed from V and 8 bases from J, the gap between germline ends came to 19 bases. This CDR3 spans 14 amino acids. In DNA form, the CDR3 reads TGTGCCACCCCACTCAGGGGGGGTAAGGATGAGCAGTTCTTC. Translated, it gives CATPLRGGKDEQFF.

At least ten counts were recorded for this clonotype. This chain uses TRBV20-1 with TRBJ1-4, with D maybe TRBD1 (5 bases). Between the trimmed V and J ends, which lost 3 bases and 7 bases, there was a span of 12 bases. This CDR3 region has 13 residues. Germline V gene sequence: CDR1 DFQATT, CDR2 SNEGSKA (reference sequence). The CDR3 nucleotides are TGCAGTGCTAGGACCCCCGGGGGTGAAAAACTGTTTTTT. Translating it yields CSARTPGGEKLFF.

This clonotype was observed a few times. J is TRBJ2-1 and V is TRBV28; TRBD1 or TRBD2 may be the D gene (6 bases each). The CDR3 length is 14 residues. V was clipped by 8 bases and J by 0 bases, with 11 bases between them. Germline V gene sequence: CDR1 MDHEN, CDR2 SYDVKM. The CDR3: CASGGTSSYNEQFF. For the CDR3, the DNA is TGTGCCAGCGGGGGGACAAGCTCCTACAATGAGCAGTTCTTC.

This clonotype was observed once. The rearrangement joins TRBV11-2 to TRBJ1-1; possible D gene TRBD1, 5 bases. This CDR3 is 16 amino acids long. V was cut by 3 bases and J by 0 bases, with 14 bases left in between. CDR1 and CDR2 from the germline V gene are SGHAT and FQNNGV. CDR3 loop: CASSFALTVMNTEAFF. CDR3 DNA: TGTGCCAGCAGCTTCGCCTTGACAGTTATGAACACTGAAGCTTTCTTT.

In this sample, this clonotype turned up many times. This chain links TRBV7-6 with TRBJ1-2; 7 bases map to TRBD1. V lost 5 bases and J lost 6; bases outside the gene matches: 6. CDR3 length: 13 residues. Per the germline V gene, CDR1 is SGHVS and CDR2 is FNYEAQ. DNA of the CDR3: TGTGCCAGCAGCCTACAGACAGGGAATGGCTACACCTTC. Its translation is CASSLQTGNGYTF.

The chain couples TRBV18 to TRBJ1-2, with D possibly TRBD1 on 6 matching bases. Trimming cost V 5 bases and J 8 bases, with 18 bases left between them. The V gene's germline CDR1 is KGHSH and CDR2 LQKENI. CDR3 size: 14 residues. CDR3 protein: CASSSDQGLGGYTF. CDR3 in DNA: TGTGCCAGCTCATCTGACCAGGGGTTAGGCGGCTACACCTTC.

Many counts were recorded for this clonotype. The chain is built from TRBV20-1 and TRBJ2-1; no firm D call. The V end was cut by 3 bases, the J end by 9 bases, with 3 bases between. The germline gives CDR1 DFQATT, CDR2 SNEGSKA (reference sequence). This CDR3 is built from 9 residues. DNA of the CDR3: TGCAGTGCTAGGGCTGAGCAGTTCTTC. Protein: CSARAEQFF.